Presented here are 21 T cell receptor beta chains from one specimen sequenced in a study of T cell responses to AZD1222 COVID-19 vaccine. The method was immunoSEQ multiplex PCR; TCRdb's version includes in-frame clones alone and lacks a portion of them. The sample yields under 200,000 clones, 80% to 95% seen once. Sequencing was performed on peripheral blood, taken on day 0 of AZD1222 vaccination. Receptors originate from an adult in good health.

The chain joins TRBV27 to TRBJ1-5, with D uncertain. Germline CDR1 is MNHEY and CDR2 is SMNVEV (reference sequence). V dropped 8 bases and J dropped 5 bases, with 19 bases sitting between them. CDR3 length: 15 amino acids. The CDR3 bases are TGTGCCAGCTCCCCTGGGCGCAAGATCCATCAGCCCCAGCATTTT. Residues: CASSPGRKIHQPQHF.

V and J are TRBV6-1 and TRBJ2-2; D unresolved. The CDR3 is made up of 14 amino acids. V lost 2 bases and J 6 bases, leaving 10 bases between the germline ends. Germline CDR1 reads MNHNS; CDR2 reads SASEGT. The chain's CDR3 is CASSEKLGSGELFF. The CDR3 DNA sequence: TGTGCCAGCAGTGAAAAATTGGGCTCCGGGGAGCTGTTTTTT.

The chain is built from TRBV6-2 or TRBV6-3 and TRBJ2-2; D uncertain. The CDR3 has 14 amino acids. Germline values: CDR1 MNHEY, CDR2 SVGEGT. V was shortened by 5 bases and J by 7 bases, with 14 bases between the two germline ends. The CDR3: CASSPTVINGELFF. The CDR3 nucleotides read TGTGCCAGCAGTCCGACTGTGATTAACGGGGAGCTGTTTTTT.

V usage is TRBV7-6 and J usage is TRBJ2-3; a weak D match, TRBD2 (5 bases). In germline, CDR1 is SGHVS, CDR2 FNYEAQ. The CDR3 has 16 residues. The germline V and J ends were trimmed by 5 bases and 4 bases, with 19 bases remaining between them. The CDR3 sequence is CASSPSLAAASDTQYF. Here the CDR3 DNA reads TGTGCCAGCAGCCCTTCCCTAGCAGCGGCATCAGATACGCAGTATTTT. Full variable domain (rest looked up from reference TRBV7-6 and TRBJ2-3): GAGVSQSPRYKVTKRGQDVALRCDPISGHVSLYWYRQALGQGPEFLTYFNYEAQQDKSGLPNDRFSAERPEGSISTLTIQRTEQRDSAMYRCASSPSLAAASDTQYFGPGTRLTVL.

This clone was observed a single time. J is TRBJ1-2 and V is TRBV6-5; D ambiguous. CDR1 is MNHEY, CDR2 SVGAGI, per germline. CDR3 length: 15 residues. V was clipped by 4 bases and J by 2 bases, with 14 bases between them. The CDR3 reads CASSFQSSGNYGYTF. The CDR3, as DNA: TGTGCCAGCAGTTTCCAGAGTAGTGGGAACTATGGCTACACCTTC.

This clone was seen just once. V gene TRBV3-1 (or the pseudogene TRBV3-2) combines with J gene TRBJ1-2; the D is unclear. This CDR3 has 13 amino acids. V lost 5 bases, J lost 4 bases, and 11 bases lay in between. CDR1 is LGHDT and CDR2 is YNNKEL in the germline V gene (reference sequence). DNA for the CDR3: TGTGCCAGCAGCACAGCGGGGTCCTATGGCTACACCTTC. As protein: CASSTAGSYGYTF.

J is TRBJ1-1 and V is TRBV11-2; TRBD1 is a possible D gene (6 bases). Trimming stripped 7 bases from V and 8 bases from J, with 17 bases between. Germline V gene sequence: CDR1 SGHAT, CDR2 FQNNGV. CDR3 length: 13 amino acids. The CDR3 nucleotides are TGTGCCAGCACCTCTAGGGGGTGGGTAGAAGCTTTCTTT. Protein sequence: CASTSRGWVEAFF.

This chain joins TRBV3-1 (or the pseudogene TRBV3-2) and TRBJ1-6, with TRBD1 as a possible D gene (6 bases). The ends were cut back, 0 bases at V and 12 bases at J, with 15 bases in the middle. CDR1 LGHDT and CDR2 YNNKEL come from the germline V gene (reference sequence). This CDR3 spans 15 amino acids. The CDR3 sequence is CASSQERAGVGPLHF. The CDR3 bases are TGTGCCAGCAGCCAAGAGAGGGCAGGGGTCGGACCCCTCCACTTT.

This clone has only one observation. The DNA of the CDR3 is TGTGCCAGTAGTAGGGTAGCGGGGACCTACGAGCAGTACTTC. It encodes CASSRVAGTYEQYF. The J gene is TRBJ2-7, the V gene TRBV19, with TRBD2 matching over 8 bases. The germline CDR1 and CDR2 sequences are LNHDA and SQIVND (reference sequence). The CDR3 sequence is 14 residues long. J was trimmed by 2 bases and V by 4 bases; bases with no gene match: 4.

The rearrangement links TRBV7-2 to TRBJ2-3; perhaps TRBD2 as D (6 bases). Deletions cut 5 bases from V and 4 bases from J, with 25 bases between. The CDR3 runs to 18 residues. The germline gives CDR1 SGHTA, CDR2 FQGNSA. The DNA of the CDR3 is TGTGCCAGCAGCCCCGAGGATAGGAGACGGGAGCGGTCAGATACGCAGTATTTT. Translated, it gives CASSPEDRRRERSDTQYF.

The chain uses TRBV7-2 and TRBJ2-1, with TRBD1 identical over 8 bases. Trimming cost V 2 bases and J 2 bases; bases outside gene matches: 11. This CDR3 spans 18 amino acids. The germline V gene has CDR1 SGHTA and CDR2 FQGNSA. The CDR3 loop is CASSLRTGFFRTYNEQFF. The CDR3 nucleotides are TGTGCCAGCAGCTTACGGACAGGGTTTTTCAGGACCTACAATGAGCAGTTCTTC. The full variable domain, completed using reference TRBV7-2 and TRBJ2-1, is GAGVSQSPSNKVTEKGKDVELRCDPISGHTALYWYRQSLGQGLEFLIYFQGNSAPDKSGLPSDRFSAERTGGSVSTLTIQRTQQEDSAVYLCASSLRTGFFRTYNEQFFGPGTRLTVL.

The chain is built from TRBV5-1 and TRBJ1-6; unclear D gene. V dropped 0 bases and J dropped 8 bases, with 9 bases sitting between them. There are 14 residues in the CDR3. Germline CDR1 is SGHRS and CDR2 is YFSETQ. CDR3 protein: CASSLVGRYSPLHF. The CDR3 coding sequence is TGCGCCAGCAGCTTGGTTGGCAGGTATTCACCCCTCCACTTT.

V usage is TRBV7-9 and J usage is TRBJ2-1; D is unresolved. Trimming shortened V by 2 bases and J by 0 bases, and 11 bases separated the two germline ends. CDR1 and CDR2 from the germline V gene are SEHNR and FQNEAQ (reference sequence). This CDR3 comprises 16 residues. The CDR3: CASSLLPVNSYNEQFF. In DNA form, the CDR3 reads TGTGCCAGCAGCTTATTACCAGTGAACTCCTACAATGAGCAGTTCTTC.

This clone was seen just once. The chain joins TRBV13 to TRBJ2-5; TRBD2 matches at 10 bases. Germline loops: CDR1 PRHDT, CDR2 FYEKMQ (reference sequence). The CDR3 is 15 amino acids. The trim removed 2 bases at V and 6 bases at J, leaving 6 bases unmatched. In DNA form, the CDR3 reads TGTGCCAGCAGCTTAAGAGCGGGGGGGTCAAAGACCCAGTACTTC. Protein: CASSLRAGGSKTQYF.

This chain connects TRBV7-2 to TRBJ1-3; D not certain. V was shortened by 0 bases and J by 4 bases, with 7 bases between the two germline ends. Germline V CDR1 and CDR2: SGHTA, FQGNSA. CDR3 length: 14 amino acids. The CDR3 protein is CASSLALPGNTIYF. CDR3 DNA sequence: TGTGCCAGCAGCTTAGCGCTACCGGGAAACACCATATATTTT. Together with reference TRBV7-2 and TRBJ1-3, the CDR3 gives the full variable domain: GAGVSQSPSNKVTEKGKDVELRCDPISGHTALYWYRQSLGQGLEFLIYFQGNSAPDKSGLPSDRFSAERTGGSVSTLTIQRTQQEDSAVYLCASSLALPGNTIYFGEGSWLTVV.

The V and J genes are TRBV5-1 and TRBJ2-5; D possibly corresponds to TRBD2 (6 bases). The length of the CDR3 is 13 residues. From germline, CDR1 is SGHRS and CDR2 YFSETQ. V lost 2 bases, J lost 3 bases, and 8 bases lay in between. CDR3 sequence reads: CASSLQREETQYF. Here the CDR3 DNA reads TGCGCCAGCAGCTTACAGCGGGAAGAGACCCAGTACTTC.

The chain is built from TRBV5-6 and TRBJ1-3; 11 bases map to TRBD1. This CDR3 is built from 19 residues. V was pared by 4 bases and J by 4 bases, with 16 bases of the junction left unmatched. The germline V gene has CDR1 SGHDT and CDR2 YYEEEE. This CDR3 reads CASSPGTGGPRGSGNTIYF. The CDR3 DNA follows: TGTGCCAGCAGCCCCGGGACAGGGGGTCCGCGGGGTTCAGGAAACACCATATATTTT.

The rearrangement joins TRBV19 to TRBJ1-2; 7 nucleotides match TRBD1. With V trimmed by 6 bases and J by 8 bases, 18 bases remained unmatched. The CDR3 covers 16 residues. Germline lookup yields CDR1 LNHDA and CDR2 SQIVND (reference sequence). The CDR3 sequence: CASSSSGTAVISGYTF. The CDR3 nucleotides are TGTGCCAGTAGCTCGTCCGGGACAGCGGTGATTAGCGGCTACACCTTC.

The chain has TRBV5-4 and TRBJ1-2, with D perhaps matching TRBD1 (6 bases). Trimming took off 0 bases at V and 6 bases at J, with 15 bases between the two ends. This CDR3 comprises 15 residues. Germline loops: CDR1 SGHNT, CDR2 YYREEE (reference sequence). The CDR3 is CASSLEYRDKNGYTF. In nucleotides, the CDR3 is TGTGCCAGCAGCTTGGAGTACCGGGACAAAAATGGCTACACCTTC.

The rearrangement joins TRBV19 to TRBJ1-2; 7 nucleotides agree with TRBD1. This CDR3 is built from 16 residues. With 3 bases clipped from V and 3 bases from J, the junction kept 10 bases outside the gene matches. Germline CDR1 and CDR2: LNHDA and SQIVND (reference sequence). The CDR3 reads CASSIFRRGRDYGYTF. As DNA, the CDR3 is TGTGCCAGTAGTATCTTTCGGAGGGGGCGAGACTATGGCTACACCTTC.

The CDR3 spells CASSPQGLQETQYF. The CDR3, as DNA: TGTGCCAGCTCACCACAGGGTCTCCAAGAGACCCAGTACTTC. This sequence joins TRBV18 and TRBJ2-5, with D uncertain. V shed 1 base and J shed 1 base, with 7 bases lying between them. The CDR3 is 14 amino acids. CDR1 and CDR2 (germline): KGHSH, LQKENI.